Listed below are T cell receptor beta chains from one sample, sequenced in a study of OX40 agonist ivuxolimab in advanced cancers. TCRdb's table, derived via immunoSEQ multiplex PCR, lists solely in-frame clones and lacks some. This sample has roughly 86,000 clones; 90% to 95% occur once, and the top ten carry 0.95% to 1.3%. Material: CD4+ or CD8+ T cells sorted from blood, obtained in a trial of the OX40 agonist ivuxolimab. The receptors here all came from an adult with an advanced solid tumor such as melanoma, head and neck, liver or kidney cancer. Each CDR3 is given with its conserved first and last residue.

>TRBJ2-7|TRBV7-9
CASSLGGSGSYEQYF
>TRBJ2-6|TRBV28
CASTPGGVLSGANVLTF
>TRBJ2-5|TRBV11-2
CASSPDPMRETQYF
>TRBJ1-3|TRBV7-8
CASSFGGAMGGNTIYF
>TRBJ2-7|TRBV29-1
CSARESVYEQYF
>TRBJ2-3|TRBV18
CASSPLTSGSTDTQYF
>TRBJ1-1|TRBV11-2
CASSMNTEAFF
>TRBJ1-5|TRBV19
CASSIVTASNQPQHF
>TRBJ2-7|TRBV19
CASSSDPGPYEQYF
>TRBJ2-7|TRBV4-2
CASSQDWANSYEQYF
>TRBJ1-4|TRBV18
CASSPGRGPNEKLFF
>TRBJ2-1|TRBV5-1
CASSPPTLNEQFF
>TRBJ2-1|TRBV7-2
CASSLAPGTSAYNEQFF
>TRBJ1-4|TRBV5-6
CASSLGANEKLFF
>TRBJ1-1|TRBV6-1
CASSFVDRGTEAFF
>TRBJ2-7|TRBV7-9
CASSARDGPYEQYF
>TRBJ2-4|TRBV19
CASTGTVDIQYF
>TRBJ2-1|TRBV29-1
CSVGQGANEQFF
>TRBJ1-3|TRBV11-3
CASSLSRGGSGNTIYF
>TRBJ2-5|TRBV10-1
CASSAGGLETQYF
>TRBJ1-6|TRBV30
CAWREGVQGNSPLHF
>TRBJ1-1|TRBV19
CASPSLADFF
>TRBJ2-3|TRBV19
CASSPHTDTQYF
>TRBJ2-7|TRBV7-8
CASSQGAGGYEQYF
>TRBJ2-1|TRBV7-2
CASSDLLGIEFF
>TRBJ2-1|TRBV5-8
CASRVGWGGSNEQFF
>TRBJ2-1|TRBV5-1
CASSLEVQLRATEQFF
>TRBJ2-7|TRBV28
CASSSIADGYEQYF
>TRBJ1-5|TRBV2
CASSSRTASNQPQHF
>TRBJ2-5|TRBV11-3
CASKVGGPGQETQYF
>TRBJ2-3|TRBV28
CASSLSGTSGTDTQYF
>TRBJ1-3|TRBV9
CASSVGGIGNTIYF
>TRBJ2-7|TRBV18
CASSPPRQGRYEQYF
>TRBJ2-7|TRBV28
CAVHYEQYF
>TRBJ2-7|TRBV7-2
CASSPVGSYEQYF
>TRBJ2-3|TRBV12-2
CASRLTGGTDTQYF
>TRBJ2-1|TRBV27
CASSSSRGRAFYNEQFF
>TRBJ2-7|TRBV29-1
CSVTGLAAYNEQYF
>TRBJ2-1|TRBV6-6
CASSYLGTPLNEQFF
>TRBJ2-5|TRBV5-6
CASSGEIRPETQYF
>TRBJ2-5|TRBV4-3
CASSQRLLPQETQYF
>TRBJ2-7|TRBV18
CASSVGGQGSYEQYF
>TRBJ1-1|TRBV30
CAWDRTMNTEAFF
>TRBJ2-7|TRBV18
CASSQGQASYEQYF
>TRBJ2-1|TRBV15
CATSREGLASTNEQFF
>TRBJ1-1|TRBV6-5
CASSYLDRQTEAFF
>TRBJ2-1|TRBV9
CASSPRDAPYNEQFF
>TRBJ1-2|TRBV5-1
CASTMSAAGGSGYGYTF
>TRBJ2-1|TRBV6-1
CASSVRGQLAGAPQFF
>TRBJ1-4|TRBV2
CASIKGPATNEKLFF
>TRBJ1-2|TRBV9
CASRKEAGGRTYGYTF
>TRBJ2-5|TRBV4-1
CASSQAGAYTETQYF
>TRBJ2-3|TRBV6-5
CASREAGAPDTQYF
>TRBJ1-5|TRBV20-1
CSADIGGPQHF
>TRBJ1-2|TRBV28
CASSPLTPGSDGYTF
>TRBJ1-4|TRBV6-6
CASSRAQATNEKLFF
>TRBJ1-1|TRBV5-1
CASSLSGPSTEAFF